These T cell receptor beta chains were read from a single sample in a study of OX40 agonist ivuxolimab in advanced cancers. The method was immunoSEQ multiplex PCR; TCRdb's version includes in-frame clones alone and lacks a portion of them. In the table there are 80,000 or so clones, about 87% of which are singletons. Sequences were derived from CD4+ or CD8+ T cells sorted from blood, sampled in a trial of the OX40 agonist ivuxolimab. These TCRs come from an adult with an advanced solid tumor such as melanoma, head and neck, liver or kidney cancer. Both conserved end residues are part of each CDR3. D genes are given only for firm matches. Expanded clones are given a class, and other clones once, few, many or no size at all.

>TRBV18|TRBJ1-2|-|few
TGTGCCAGCTCACCGGGACCGGACTATGGCTACACCTTC
CASSPGPDYGYTF
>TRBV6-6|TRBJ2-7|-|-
TGTGCCAGCAGTTATAGGGACGGCTACGAGCAGTACTTC
CASSYRDGYEQYF
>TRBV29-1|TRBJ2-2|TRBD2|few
TGCAGCGTGCGGGTAGGGAGGGACACCGGGGAGCTGTTTTTT
CSVRVGRDTGELFF
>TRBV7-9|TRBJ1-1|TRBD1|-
TGTGCCAGCAGCTGGGACAGGAACACTGAAGCTTTCTTT
CASSWDRNTEAFF
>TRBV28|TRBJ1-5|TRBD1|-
TGTGCCAGCAGTTTTGCCGCCCGTGGACAGGGCACCTATCAGCCCCAGCATTTT
CASSFAARGQGTYQPQHF
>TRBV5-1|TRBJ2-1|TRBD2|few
TGCGCCAGCAGCCGAGCGCTAAGTAGCGGGAGGGATGAGCAGTTCTTC
CASSRALSSGRDEQFF
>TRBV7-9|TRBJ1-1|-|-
TGTGCCAGCAGCTCATGGACTGAAGCTTTCTTT
CASSSWTEAFF
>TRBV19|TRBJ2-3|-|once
TGTGCCAGTAGACAAAGTGGAGATACGCAGTATTTT
CASRQSGDTQYF
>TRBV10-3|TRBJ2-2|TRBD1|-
TGTGCCATCAGCGGGACAGGGACCCACACCGGGGAGCTGTTTTTT
CAISGTGTHTGELFF
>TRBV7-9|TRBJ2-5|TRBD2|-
TGTGCCAGCAGCTTCCTAGGAATAGCGGGAGGGTGGGAGACCCAGTACTTC
CASSFLGIAGGWETQYF
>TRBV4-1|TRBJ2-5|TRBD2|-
TGCGCCAGCAGCCCCCTCCTAGCGGGGGACCAAGAGACCCAGTACTTC
CASSPLLAGDQETQYF
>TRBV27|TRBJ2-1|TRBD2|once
TGTGCCAGCAGCCGTGGGACTAGCATCAATGAGCAGTTCTTC
CASSRGTSINEQFF
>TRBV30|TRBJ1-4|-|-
TGTGCCTTTAGAAGGGCCCCAGGGCGGGAGAAACTGTTTTTT
CAFRRAPGREKLFF
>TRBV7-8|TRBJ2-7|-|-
TGTGCCAGCAGCTTATATTCTGGGAACGAGCAGTACTTC
CASSLYSGNEQYF
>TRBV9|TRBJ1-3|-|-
TGTGCCAGCAGCGTTCTTGGACGGGACGGGGGGACCATATATTTT
CASSVLGRDGGTIYF
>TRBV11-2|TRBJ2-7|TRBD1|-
TGTGCCAGCAGCGGGCCCGGGACAGAATCCTACGAGCAGTACTTC
CASSGPGTESYEQYF
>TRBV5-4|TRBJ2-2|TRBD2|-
TGTGCCAGCAGTCGGACTAGCGGATTACCCGGGGAGCTGTTTTTT
CASSRTSGLPGELFF
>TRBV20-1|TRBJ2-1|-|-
TGCAGTGCTAGTTCCCTTCCGGAGCAGTTCTTC
CSASSLPEQFF
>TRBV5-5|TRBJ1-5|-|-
TGTGCCAGCAGCTTGGCGGGGGGCTCGGGCAATCAGCCCCAGCATTTT
CASSLAGGSGNQPQHF
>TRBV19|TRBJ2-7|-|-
TGTGCCAGTAGTAACCCGACTGGCCCTAAATACGAGCAGTACTTC
CASSNPTGPKYEQYF
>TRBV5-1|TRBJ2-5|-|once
TGCGCCAGCAGCACCCGGAACGGGGAGACCCAGTACTTC
CASSTRNGETQYF
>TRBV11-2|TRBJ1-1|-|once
TGTGCCAGCAGCTTAGCGCGGACGACGGGTGAAGCTTTCTTT
CASSLARTTGEAFF
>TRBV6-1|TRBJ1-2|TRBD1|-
TGTGCCAGCAGTGAAGGGACAGGGACAGGCTATGGCTACACCTTC
CASSEGTGTGYGYTF
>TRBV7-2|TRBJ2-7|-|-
TGTGCCAGCAGCCCCAGGGCGGAGGGCTCCTACGAGCAGTACTTC
CASSPRAEGSYEQYF
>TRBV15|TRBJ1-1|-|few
TGTGCCACCAGCAGAGATTTAGTAAGCTCTGAAGCTTTCTTT
CATSRDLVSSEAFF
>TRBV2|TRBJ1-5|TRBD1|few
TGTGCCAGCCAGGGGGATAGCAATCAGCCCCAGCATTTT
CASQGDSNQPQHF
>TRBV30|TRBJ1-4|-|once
TGTGCCTGGAGTGAGGGAGGATATGAAAAACTGTTTTTT
CAWSEGGYEKLFF
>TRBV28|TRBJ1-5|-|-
TGTGCCTCTAGGGAGTATGGCCAGCCCCAGCATTTT
CASREYGQPQHF
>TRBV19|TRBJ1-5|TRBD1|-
TGTGCCAGTACCAGGGGACAGTATAATCAGCCCCAGCATTTT
CASTRGQYNQPQHF
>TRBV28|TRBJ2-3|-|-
TGTGCCAGCACCTCGTGGAGAAGCGGTTTCACAGATACGCAGTATTTT
CASTSWRSGFTDTQYF
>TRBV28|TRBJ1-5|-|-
TGTGCCAGCAGCCCCCCGGCCAGGTCGAATCAGCCCCAGCATTTT
CASSPPARSNQPQHF
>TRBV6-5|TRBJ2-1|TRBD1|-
TGTGCCAGCAGATCATCTGGACAGGGGTTGGGTGAGCAGTTCTTC
CASRSSGQGLGEQFF
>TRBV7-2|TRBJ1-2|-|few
TGTGCCAGCAGCTTAGGTTGGACGGTGGACAACTATGGCTACACCTTC
CASSLGWTVDNYGYTF
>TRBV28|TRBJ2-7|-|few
TGTGCCAGCAGTTTAGGAGGGCTAGGCGAGCAGTACTTC
CASSLGGLGEQYF
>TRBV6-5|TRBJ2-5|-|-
TGTGCCAGCAGTTCTCTCAGGGGGACCCAGTACTTC
CASSSLRGTQYF
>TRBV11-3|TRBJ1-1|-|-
TGTGCCAGCAGCTTGTTCAGGAACACTGAAGCTTTCTTT
CASSLFRNTEAFF
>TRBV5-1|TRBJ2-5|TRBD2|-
TGCGCCAGCAGCTTGGAGGGGGTTGGACTAGCGGAGACCCAGTACTTC
CASSLEGVGLAETQYF
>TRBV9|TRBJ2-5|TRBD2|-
TGTGCCAGCAGCCCCATCCCCGGGACTAGCGAAGAGACCCAGTACTTC
CASSPIPGTSEETQYF
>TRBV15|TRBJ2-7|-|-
TGTGCCACCAGCAGAGACGGGACTCGCTCCTACGAGCAGTACTTC
CATSRDGTRSYEQYF
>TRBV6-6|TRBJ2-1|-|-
TGTGCCAGCAGTTATACGCGGCTAGCGCCCTACAATGAGCAGTTCTTC
CASSYTRLAPYNEQFF
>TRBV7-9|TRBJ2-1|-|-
TGTGCCAGCAGCTTCGGGGGTCGGAGGAGCTCCTACAATGAGCAGTTCTTC
CASSFGGRRSSYNEQFF
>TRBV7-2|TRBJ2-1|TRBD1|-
TGTGCCAGCAGCTATTCCCAGGGGGATGAGCAGTTCTTC
CASSYSQGDEQFF
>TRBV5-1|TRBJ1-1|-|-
TGCGCCAGCAGCAGGGACCCTATGAACACTGAAGCTTTCTTT
CASSRDPMNTEAFF
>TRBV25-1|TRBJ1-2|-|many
TGTGCCAGCAGTGAATTGGGAGGCTACACCTTC
CASSELGGYTF
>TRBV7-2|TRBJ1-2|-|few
TGTGCCAGCAGCGTTAGGGGGGGCGGAGGAAATGGCTACACCTTC
CASSVRGGGGNGYTF
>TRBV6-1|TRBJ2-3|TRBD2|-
TGTGCCAGCAGTGAAGGGACTAGCAAGTCGGGGGCAGATACGCAGTATTTT
CASSEGTSKSGADTQYF
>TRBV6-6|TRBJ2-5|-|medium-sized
TGTGCCAGCAGTTACGCCGGCCAAGAGACCCAGTACTTC
CASSYAGQETQYF
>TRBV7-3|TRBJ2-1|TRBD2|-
TGTGCCAGCAGCCCAGAGGGGACTAGCTCCCATGAGCAGTTCTTC
CASSPEGTSSHEQFF
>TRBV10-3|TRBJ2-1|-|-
TGTGCCATCAGTGAACGAACAGGGAGCAATGAGCAGTTCTTC
CAISERTGSNEQFF
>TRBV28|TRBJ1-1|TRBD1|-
TGTGCCAGCAGGACAGGGGGCACTGAAGCTTTCTTT
CASRTGGTEAFF
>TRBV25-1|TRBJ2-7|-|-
TGTGCCAGCAGTGCAGCCCGAGGGAAGGGATTGTACGAGCAGTACTTC
CASSAARGKGLYEQYF
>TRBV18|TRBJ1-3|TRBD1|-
TGTGCCAGCTCACTGGACAGGGGGCTGAGGGGAGTCACTGGAAACACCATATATTTT
CASSLDRGLRGVTGNTIYF
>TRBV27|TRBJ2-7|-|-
TGTGCCAGCAGCTCCCCAGGACTTAGCATCTACGAGCAGTACTTC
CASSSPGLSIYEQYF